This is a list of T cell receptor beta chains from one sample in a study of blood T cell repertoires in COVID-19. Here immunoSEQ multiplex PCR was the method, and the copy in TCRdb shows in-frame clones only, minus some. This sample has fewer than 250,000 clones, with 82% found just once. Sequenced sample: peripheral blood. Receptors were obtained from a woman aged 70-85 years with acute or convalescent COVID-19. Both conserved end residues are part of each CDR3. The D gene is left open where the match is weak. For some rows the clone size is stated as once, few or many, or as a class when expanded; others skip it.

abundance	v_gene	d_gene	j_gene	CDR3nt	CDR3aa
.	TRBV5-1	TRBD1	TRBJ2-2	TGCGCCAGCAGCACCTGGACAGGGGACACCGGGGAGCTGTTTTTT	CASSTWTGDTGELFF
once	TRBV19	TRBD2	TRBJ2-2	TGTGCCAGTACCGATAGACTAGCGGGTTCGAACACCGGGGAGCTGTTTTTT	CASTDRLAGSNTGELFF
.	TRBV6-5	.	TRBJ2-3	TGTGCCAGCAGGCAAACTAGCACAGATACGCAGTATTTT	CASRQTSTDTQYF
.	TRBV7-2	TRBD2	TRBJ2-1	TGTGCCAGCAGCTTAGCGCTTACTAGCGGGGGCAACAATGAGCAGTTCTTC	CASSLALTSGGNNEQFF
once	TRBV2	.	TRBJ1-2	TGTGCCAGCGGGGAGAGCTATGGCTACACCTTC	CASGESYGYTF
.	TRBV12-3/TRBV12-4	.	TRBJ1-5	TGTGCCAGCAGTTCCCTAATTGATCAGCCCCAGCATTTT	CASSSLIDQPQHF
.	TRBV18	.	TRBJ1-2	TGTGCCAGCTCACCATACGACAGATCCTATGGCTACACCTTC	CASSPYDRSYGYTF
.	TRBV2	TRBD2	TRBJ2-1	TGTGCCAGCAGTCCGGCGGGGGGTCTCTACAATGAGCAGTTCTTC	CASSPAGGLYNEQFF
.	TRBV7-9	.	TRBJ2-5	TGTGCCAGCAGCTTATTGTCGTCCGAAGAGACCCAGTACTTC	CASSLLSSEETQYF
few	TRBV2	TRBD1	TRBJ2-4	TGTGCCAGCAGGGGGGACAGACTAGCCAAAAACATTCAGTACTTC	CASRGDRLAKNIQYF
.	TRBV7-2	.	TRBJ1-5	TGTGCCAGCAGCTTAGACGCAGGCCACAATCAGCCCCAGCATTTT	CASSLDAGHNQPQHF
.	TRBV5-1	TRBD2	TRBJ2-7	TGCGCCAGCAGCTTGGTGCGGGGGGCGGACTACGAGCAGTACTTC	CASSLVRGADYEQYF
.	TRBV30	.	TRBJ1-3	TGTGCCTGGAGAAAGCCAGGGGTTGGAAACACCATATATTTT	CAWRKPGVGNTIYF
.	TRBV4-3	.	TRBJ2-1	TGCGCCAGCAGCCAAGAGCCGCATAGCTCCTACAATGAGCAGTTCTTC	CASSQEPHSSYNEQFF
.	TRBV25-1	.	TRBJ1-1	TGTGCCAGCAGTGAATGGAACAGTAACACTGAAGCTTTCTTT	CASSEWNSNTEAFF
few	TRBV5-1	.	TRBJ2-7	TGCGCCAGCAGCTTGGCCGCGGGGTCCGGTGACCCCTACGAGCAGTACTTC	CASSLAAGSGDPYEQYF
.	TRBV7-6	.	TRBJ1-4	TGTGCCAGCAGCCTACACAGGGATGGACCGGCTAATGAAAAACTGTTTTTT	CASSLHRDGPANEKLFF
.	TRBV19	TRBD1	TRBJ2-1	TGTGCCAGTCGCCCAGGGGGCGGGGTATATGAGCAGTTCTTC	CASRPGGGVYEQFF
.	TRBV19	TRBD1	TRBJ2-4	TGTGCCAGTAAATGGACAGGGGGCGAAAACATTCAGTACTTC	CASKWTGGENIQYF
few	TRBV5-1	TRBD1	TRBJ1-4	TGCGCCAGCAGCTTAGGCGGGACAGGGTCTGCTAATGAAAAACTGTTTTTT	CASSLGGTGSANEKLFF
.	TRBV7-9	.	TRBJ1-1	TGTGCCAGCAGCCCACAGGGAGGGACTGAAGCTTTCTTT	CASSPQGGTEAFF
.	TRBV19	TRBD2	TRBJ2-5	TGTGCCAGTAGTATAGTAGGCGGGGGGGCGTTGGAGACCCAGTACTTC	CASSIVGGGALETQYF
.	TRBV6-5	.	TRBJ1-1	TGTGCCAGCGGACAGCACGTGAACACTGAAGCTTTCTTT	CASGQHVNTEAFF
.	TRBV7-2	TRBD2	TRBJ2-3	TGTGCCAGCAGCACGCGGGTACTAGCGGGGGGGTCCACAGATACGCAGTATTTT	CASSTRVLAGGSTDTQYF
.	TRBV5-4	TRBD1	TRBJ2-3	TGTGCCAGCAGCTTGCCCGGACAGGGTACAGATACGCAGTATTTT	CASSLPGQGTDTQYF
.	TRBV18	TRBD1	TRBJ1-1	TGTGCCAGCTCCAGGACAGGGAACACTGAAGCTTTCTTT	CASSRTGNTEAFF
.	TRBV27	TRBD1	TRBJ1-6	TGTGCCAGCCGGCCCGATTGGGACAGCGAAACCTCCTATAATTCACCCCTCCACTTT	CASRPDWDSETSYNSPLHF
.	TRBV6-2/TRBV6-3	TRBD1	TRBJ1-2	TGTGCCAGCAGTCAAGCCGGGACAGGGGTTTACTATGGCTACACCTTC	CASSQAGTGVYYGYTF
.	TRBV5-1	.	TRBJ1-1	TGCGCCAGCAGCTTGAGTAGGAACACTGAAGCTTTCTTT	CASSLSRNTEAFF
.	TRBV11-2	.	TRBJ1-2	TGTGCCAGCAGCTTAGTCGGGACAAGGGACTATGGCTACACCTTC	CASSLVGTRDYGYTF
.	TRBV16	.	TRBJ1-2	TGTGCCAGCAGCCAATCGCAGGGAACCTATGGCTACACCTTC	CASSQSQGTYGYTF
.	TRBV9	TRBD1	TRBJ2-7	TGTGCCAGCAGCGTAGAAGGGACAGGGGGCTACGAGCAGTACTTC	CASSVEGTGGYEQYF
.	TRBV7-2	TRBD1	TRBJ2-1	TGTGCCAGCAGCTTACTCGGGACAGATGTTTCGTTCTTC	CASSLLGTDVSFF
.	TRBV12-3/TRBV12-4	.	TRBJ1-1	TGTGCCAGCAGTTCCACCCTAGACACTGAAGCTTTCTTT	CASSSTLDTEAFF
.	TRBV2	.	TRBJ2-1	TGTGCCAGCACCGCGCGGGGCGGATTCGATGAGCAGTTCTTC	CASTARGGFDEQFF
.	TRBV24-1	TRBD1	TRBJ1-5	TGTGCCACCAGTGACACAGGGACAGGGAAACAGCATTTT	CATSDTGTGKQHF
.	TRBV6-5	TRBD1	TRBJ1-2	TGTGCCAGCTCGGGACAGGGGTTTGGCTACACCTTC	CASSGQGFGYTF
few	TRBV2	.	TRBJ1-2	TGTGCCAGCAGTGAAGAGGCGGTGAACTATGGCTACACCTTC	CASSEEAVNYGYTF
once	TRBV7-9	.	TRBJ1-1	TGTGCCAGCAGGCTCCAGGGGTTGAACACTGAAGCTTTCTTT	CASRLQGLNTEAFF
.	TRBV7-2	TRBD2	TRBJ2-3	TGTGCCAGCAGCTTTGGGGCGGGGGGAACGGATACGCAGTATTTT	CASSFGAGGTDTQYF
.	TRBV3-1/TRBV3-2	.	TRBJ1-6	TGTGCCAGCAGCCAAGGGCGGGGACCTACAACCCTCCACTTT	CASSQGRGPTTLHF
few	TRBV7-9	.	TRBJ2-7	TGTGCCAGCGCAGACCGGGCCTACGAGCAGTACTTC	CASADRAYEQYF
.	TRBV24-1	.	TRBJ1-2	TGTGCCACCAGTCGTGAGGGAAAAAACTATGGCTACACCTTC	CATSREGKNYGYTF
.	TRBV11-2	TRBD1	TRBJ1-5	TGTGCCAGCAGCCCTAGACAGGGGACTTCTAGCAATCAGCCCCAGCATTTT	CASSPRQGTSSNQPQHF
once	TRBV5-1	TRBD1	TRBJ1-1	TGCGCCAGCAGCAAAGAGACAGGGCCGGTCACTGAAGCTTTCTTT	CASSKETGPVTEAFF
once	TRBV6-2/TRBV6-3	.	TRBJ1-1	TGTGCCAGCAGCTTTGGGGGGATCATGAACACTGAAGCTTTCTTT	CASSFGGIMNTEAFF
.	TRBV10-1	.	TRBJ1-2	TGCGCCAGCAGTGAGTGCAGGGCCCAGGAAACACTCGACTATGGCTACACCTTC	CASSECRAQETLDYGYTF
.	TRBV9	.	TRBJ2-2	TGTGCCAGCAGCGTAGAGTTTTTTGGCACGTCGAACACCGGGGAGCTGTTTTTT	CASSVEFFGTSNTGELFF
.	TRBV4-3	.	TRBJ1-2	TGCGCCAGCAGCCAAGATCCAGGGATGCCCTATGGCTACACCTTC	CASSQDPGMPYGYTF
.	TRBV18	TRBD1	TRBJ2-4	TGTGCCAGCTCTCGACCGGGACAGGGAGCCAAAAACATTCAGTACTTC	CASSRPGQGAKNIQYF
.	TRBV5-4	TRBD1	TRBJ1-2	TGTGCCAGCAGCTCCGGGACAGTATTTAACTATGGCTACACCTTC	CASSSGTVFNYGYTF
.	TRBV3-1/TRBV3-2	TRBD1	TRBJ2-7	TGTGCCAGCAGCCGAGCATATCCGACAGGGCGTAAGCAGTACTTC	CASSRAYPTGRKQYF
.	TRBV5-6	TRBD2	TRBJ2-5	TGTGCCAGCAGCTTGGACCGGGGACTAGCCCAAGAGACCCAGTACTTC	CASSLDRGLAQETQYF
.	TRBV6-5	.	TRBJ1-1	TGTGCCAGCAGTTACTCGTTTCCTATGAACACTGAAGCTTTCTTT	CASSYSFPMNTEAFF
.	TRBV5-4	TRBD2	TRBJ2-3	TGTGCCAGCAGCTTTAGCGGGGGGGCCCCAGATACGCAGTATTTT	CASSFSGGAPDTQYF
once	TRBV11-2	TRBD1	TRBJ1-2	TGTGCCAGCAGCCAAACAGGGGGCGCGTCCCTTAACTATGGCTACACCTTC	CASSQTGGASLNYGYTF
.	TRBV7-9	.	TRBJ1-4	TGTGCCAGCAGTCAAGCGGGCAACCCGCCAGGAAAACTGTTTTTT	CASSQAGNPPGKLFF
.	TRBV5-6	TRBD1	TRBJ1-5	TGTGCCAGCAGCTTCGGTGGACAGGGACACCAGCCCCAGCATTTT	CASSFGGQGHQPQHF
.	TRBV29-1	.	TRBJ1-2	TGCAGCGTTGACCCCAGGGCTAACTATGGCTACACCTTC	CSVDPRANYGYTF